Below, 7 T cell receptor beta chains from the same sample are listed, as sequenced in a study of response to subunit inactivated influenza vaccine. Each CDR3 protein is one row after TCRdb ran MiXCR on the RT-PCR reads. The sample holds more than 700,000 distinct CDR3 sequences, about 20% seen once. Specimen: PBMCs from blood, collected 5 days after vaccination. These receptors originate from a man in his fifties who received an inactivated influenza vaccine.

Comment on this clonotype: This is likely a read error, given that the CDR3 carries no conserved phenylalanine or tryptophan at its end. The chain has TRBV20-1 and TRBJ2-7; D possibly corresponds to TRBD2 (6 bases). The germline V gene has CDR1 DFQATT and CDR2 SNEGSKA (reference sequence). The CDR3 contains 11 residues. The CDR3 DNA reads as TGCAGTGCGGCTGGGAGGTACGATCAGTACCTC. It specifies CSAAGRYDQYL.

V is TRBV29-1 and J is TRBJ2-7, with D unclear. From germline, CDR1 is SQVTM and CDR2 ANQGSEA. Trimming removed 6 bases at V and 0 bases at J, with 6 bases between. This CDR3 region has 11 residues. CDR3 bases: TGCAGCGTGGGCTACTCCTACGAGCAGTACTTC. It translates to CSVGYSYEQYF.

This chain joins TRBV10-3 and TRBJ2-2, with D possibly matching TRBD1 (6 bases). V shed 8 bases and J shed 3 bases, with 13 bases lying between them. The germline CDR1 and CDR2 sequences are ENHRY and SYGVKD. The CDR3 is made up of 14 amino acids. CDR3 nucleotide sequence: TGTGCCATCGCCTACAGGGACGACACCGGGGAGCTGTTTTTT. It encodes CAIAYRDDTGELFF.

This clonotype has at least ten counts. This chain links TRBV20-1 with TRBJ2-7; no reliable D call. The CDR3 has 13 residues. Germline V lookup: CDR1 DFQATT, CDR2 SNEGSKA (reference sequence). V was trimmed by 1 base and J by 1 base, leaving 8 bases between them. The CDR3 sequence is CSARVIDSYEQYF. CDR3 coding DNA: TGCAGTGCTAGAGTCATCGATTCCTACGAGCAGTACTTC.

The chain recombines TRBV7-6 with TRBJ2-5; no definite D call. CDR1 and CDR2 (germline): SGHVS, FNYEAQ. Trimming stripped 1 base from V and 3 bases from J, with 9 bases between. The CDR3 extends over 14 amino acids. The CDR3 region has the DNA TGTGCCAGCAGCTTAGGGGCAGAAGAAGAGACCCAGTACTTC. As protein: CASSLGAEEETQYF. Full variable domain (rest looked up from reference TRBV7-6 and TRBJ2-5): GAGVSQSPRYKVTKRGQDVALRCDPISGHVSLYWYRQALGQGPEFLTYFNYEAQQDKSGLPNDRFSAERPEGSISTLTIQRTEQRDSAMYRCASSLGAEEETQYFGPGTRLLVL.

V usage is TRBV6-1 and J usage is TRBJ1-5; 7 bases match TRBD1. V trimming: 4 bases; J trimming: 4 bases; junction bases outside the gene matches: 7. The CDR3 sequence is 15 residues long. The V gene's germline CDR1 is MNHNS and CDR2 SASEGT. In nucleotides, the CDR3 is TGTGCCAGCAGTGGACAACCACAGGGGAATCAGCCCCAGCATTTT. It is translated as CASSGQPQGNQPQHF.

CDR3 DNA: TGTGCCAGCAGAGGGAATTCCTATAATTCACCCCTCCACTTT. This gives the protein CASRGNSYNSPLHF. The J gene is TRBJ1-6, the V gene TRBV27; no clear D. CDR3 length: 14 residues. Trimming removed 6 bases from V and 1 base from J, with 7 bases in between. Germline CDR1 and CDR2: MNHEY and SMNVEV (reference sequence).